This T cell receptor beta chain was found in a study of T cell changes during pregnancy in multiple sclerosis. Repertoires were generated with immunoSEQ multiplex PCR, while TCRdb's copy carries only in-frame clones and drops some. The table includes tens of thousands of clones, 91% detected once. The CDR3 loop spans 12 amino acids. Germline-derived CDR1 and CDR2 are SGHVS and FQNEAQ. Trimming pared 6 bases from V and 2 bases from J, leaving 7 bases between. The sample consisted of CD4+ T cells from peripheral blood mononuclear cells, taken after pregnancy. J is TRBJ1-2 and V is TRBV7-8; D gene ambiguous. This clonotype was obtained from a female donor in good health, enrolled as a control in a pregnancy study. The CDR3 DNA is TGTGCCAGCAGTCCGGGAAACTATGGCTACACCTTC. Residues: CASSPGNYGYTF.